Below, one T cell receptor beta chain is given with its context. The data belong to a study of control samples from healthy donors and cancer patients. The method was immunoSEQ multiplex PCR; TCRdb's version includes in-frame clones alone and lacks a portion of them. This sample carries around 68,000 clones, about four fifths of them seen once, and the ten largest clones take approximately 16%. V gave up 3 bases and J gave up 2 bases, with 10 bases separating them. Germline CDR1 reads LNHNV; CDR2 reads YYDKDF (reference sequence). The CDR3 length is 14 residues. This clonotype was obtained from a man aged 50-59 years in good health. Sequencing was carried out using blood. This chain links TRBV15 with TRBJ1-1; TRBD1 might be the D (5 bases). For the CDR3, the DNA is TGTGCCACCAGCAGGGGGGGATTTAACACTGAAGCTTTCTTT. Encoded protein: CATSRGGFNTEAFF. Filled out from reference TRBV15 and TRBJ1-1, the complete variable domain reads DAMVIQNPRYQVTQFGKPVTLSCSQTLNHNVMYWYQQKSSQAPKLLFHYYDKDFNNEADTPDNFQSRRPNTSFCFLDIRSPGLGDTAMYLCATSRGGFNTEAFFGQGTRLTVV.